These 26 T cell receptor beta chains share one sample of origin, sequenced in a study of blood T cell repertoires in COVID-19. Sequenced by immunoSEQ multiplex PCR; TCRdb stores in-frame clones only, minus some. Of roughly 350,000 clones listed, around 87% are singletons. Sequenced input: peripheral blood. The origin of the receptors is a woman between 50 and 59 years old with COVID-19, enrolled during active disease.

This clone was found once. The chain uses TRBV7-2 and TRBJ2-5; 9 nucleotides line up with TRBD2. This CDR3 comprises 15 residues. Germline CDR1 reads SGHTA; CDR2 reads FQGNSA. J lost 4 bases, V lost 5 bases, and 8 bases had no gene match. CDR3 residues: CASSRIAGVGETQYF. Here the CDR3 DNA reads TGTGCCAGCAGCCGGATAGCGGGAGTAGGAGAGACCCAGTACTTC.

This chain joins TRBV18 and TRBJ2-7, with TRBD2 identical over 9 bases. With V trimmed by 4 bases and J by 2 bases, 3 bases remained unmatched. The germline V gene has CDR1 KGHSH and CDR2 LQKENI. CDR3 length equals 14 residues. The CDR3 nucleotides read TGTGCCAGCTCACTTGCGGGAGGGCCCTACGAGCAGTACTTC. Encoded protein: CASSLAGGPYEQYF.

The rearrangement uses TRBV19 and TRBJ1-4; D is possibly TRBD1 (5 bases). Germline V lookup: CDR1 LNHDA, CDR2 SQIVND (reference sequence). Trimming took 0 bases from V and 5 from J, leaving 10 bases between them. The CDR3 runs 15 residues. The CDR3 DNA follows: TGTGCCAGTAGTATAGATCAGGGAGGAAATGAAAAACTGTTTTTT. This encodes CASSIDQGGNEKLFF.

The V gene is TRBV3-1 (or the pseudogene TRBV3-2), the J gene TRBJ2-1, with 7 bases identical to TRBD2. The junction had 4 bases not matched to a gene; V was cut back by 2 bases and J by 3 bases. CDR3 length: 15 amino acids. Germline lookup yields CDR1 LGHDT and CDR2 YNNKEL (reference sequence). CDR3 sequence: CASSQSASGYNEQFF. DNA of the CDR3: TGTGCCAGCAGCCAAAGCGCTAGCGGCTACAATGAGCAGTTCTTC.

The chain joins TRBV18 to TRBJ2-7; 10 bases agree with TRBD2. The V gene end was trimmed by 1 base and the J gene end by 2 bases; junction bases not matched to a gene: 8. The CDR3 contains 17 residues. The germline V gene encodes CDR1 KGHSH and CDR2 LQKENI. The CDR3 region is CASSPLLAGVPTYEQYF. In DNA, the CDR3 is TGTGCCAGCTCACCACTGCTAGCGGGAGTCCCAACCTACGAGCAGTACTTC.

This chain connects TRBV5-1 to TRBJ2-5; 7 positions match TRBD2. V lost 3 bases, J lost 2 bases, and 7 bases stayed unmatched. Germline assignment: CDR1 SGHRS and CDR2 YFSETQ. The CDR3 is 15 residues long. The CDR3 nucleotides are TGCGCCAGCAGCTGGATGCTAGCGGAACAAGAGACCCAGTACTTC. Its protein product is CASSWMLAEQETQYF. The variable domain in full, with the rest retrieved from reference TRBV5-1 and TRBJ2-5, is KAGVTQTPRYLIKTRGQQVTLSCSPISGHRSVSWYQQTPGQGLQFLFEYFSETQRNKGNFPGRFSGRQFSNSRSEMNVSTLELGDSALYLCASSWMLAEQETQYFGPGTRLLVL.

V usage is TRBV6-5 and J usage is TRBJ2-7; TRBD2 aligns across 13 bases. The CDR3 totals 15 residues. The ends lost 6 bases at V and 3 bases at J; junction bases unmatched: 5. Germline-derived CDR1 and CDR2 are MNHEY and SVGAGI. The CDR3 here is CASRTGLAGVYEQYF. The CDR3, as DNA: TGTGCCAGCAGGACTGGACTAGCGGGAGTCTACGAGCAGTACTTC.

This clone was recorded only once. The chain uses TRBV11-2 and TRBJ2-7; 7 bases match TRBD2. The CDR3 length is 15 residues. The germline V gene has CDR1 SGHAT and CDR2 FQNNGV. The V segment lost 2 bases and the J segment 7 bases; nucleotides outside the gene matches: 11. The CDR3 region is CASSLQRAGRLEQYF. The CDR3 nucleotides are TGTGCCAGCAGCTTACAACGGGCCGGGAGGTTAGAGCAGTACTTC. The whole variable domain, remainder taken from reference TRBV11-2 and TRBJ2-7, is EAGVAQSPRYKIIEKRQSVAFWCNPISGHATLYWYQQILGQGPKLLIQFQNNGVVDDSQLPKDRFSAERLKGVDSTLKIQPAKLEDSAVYLCASSLQRAGRLEQYFGPGTRLTVT.

Here the CDR3 DNA reads TGCGCCAGCAGGGGGGGAGTCTATGAAAAACTGTTTTTT. This encodes CASRGGVYEKLFF. The rearrangement uses TRBV5-1 and TRBJ1-4; a weak D match, TRBD1 (5 bases). This CDR3 contains 13 residues. With 5 bases removed from V and 6 bases from J, the gap between germline ends came to 11 bases. The germline CDR1 and CDR2 sequences are SGHRS and YFSETQ.

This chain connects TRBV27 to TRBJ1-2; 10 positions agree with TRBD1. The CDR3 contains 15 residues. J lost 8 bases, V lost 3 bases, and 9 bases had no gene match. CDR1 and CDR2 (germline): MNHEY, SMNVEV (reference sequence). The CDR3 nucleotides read TGTGCCAGCAGTTTCGGGACAGGGGCATTTAAGGGCTACACCTTC. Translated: CASSFGTGAFKGYTF.

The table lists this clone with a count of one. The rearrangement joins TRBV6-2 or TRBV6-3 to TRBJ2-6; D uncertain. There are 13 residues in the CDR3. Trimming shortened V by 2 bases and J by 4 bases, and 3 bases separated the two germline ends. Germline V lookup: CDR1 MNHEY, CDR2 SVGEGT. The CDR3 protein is CASSYGGANVLTF. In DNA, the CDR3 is TGTGCCAGCAGTTACGGCGGGGCCAACGTCCTGACTTTC.

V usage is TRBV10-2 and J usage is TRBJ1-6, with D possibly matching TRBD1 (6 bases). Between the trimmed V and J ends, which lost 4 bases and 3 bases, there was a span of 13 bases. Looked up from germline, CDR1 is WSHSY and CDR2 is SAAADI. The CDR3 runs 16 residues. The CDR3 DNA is TGCGCCAGCAGTGGGGGGGGCAGAATCTATAATTCACCCCTCCACTTT. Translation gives CASSGGGRIYNSPLHF.

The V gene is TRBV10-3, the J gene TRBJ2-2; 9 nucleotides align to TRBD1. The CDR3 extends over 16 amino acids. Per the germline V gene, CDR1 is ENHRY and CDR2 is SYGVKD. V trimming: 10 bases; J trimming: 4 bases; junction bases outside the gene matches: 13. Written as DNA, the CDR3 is TGTGCCAACCGGCCAGGGGGACAGGGTAGCACCGGGGAGCTGTTTTTT. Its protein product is CANRPGGQGSTGELFF.

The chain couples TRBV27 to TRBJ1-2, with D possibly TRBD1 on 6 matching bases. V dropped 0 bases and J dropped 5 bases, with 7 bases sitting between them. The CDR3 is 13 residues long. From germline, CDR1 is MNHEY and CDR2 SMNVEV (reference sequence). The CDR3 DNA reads TGTGCCAGCAGTTTATCGACAGGTTATGGCTACACCTTC. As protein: CASSLSTGYGYTF.

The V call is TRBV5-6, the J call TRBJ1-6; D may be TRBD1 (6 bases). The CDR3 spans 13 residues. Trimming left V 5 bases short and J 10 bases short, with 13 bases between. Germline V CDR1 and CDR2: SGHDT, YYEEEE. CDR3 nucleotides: TGTGCCAGCAGATCGTCAGGGGAATCACCCCTCCACTTT. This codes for CASRSSGESPLHF. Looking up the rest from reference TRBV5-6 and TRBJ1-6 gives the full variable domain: DAGVTQSPTHLIKTRGQQVTLRCSPKSGHDTVSWYQQALGQGPQFIFQYYEEEERQRGNFPDRFSGHQFPNYSSELNVNALLLGDSALYLCASRSSGESPLHFGNGTRLTVT.

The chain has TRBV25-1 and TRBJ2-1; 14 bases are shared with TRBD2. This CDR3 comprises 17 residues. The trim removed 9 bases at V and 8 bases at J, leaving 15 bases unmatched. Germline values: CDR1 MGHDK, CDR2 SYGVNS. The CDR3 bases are TGTGCCAGTAACTCCGGGACTAGCGGGAGTCGCTGGGATGAGCAGTTCTTC. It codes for CASNSGTSGSRWDEQFF.

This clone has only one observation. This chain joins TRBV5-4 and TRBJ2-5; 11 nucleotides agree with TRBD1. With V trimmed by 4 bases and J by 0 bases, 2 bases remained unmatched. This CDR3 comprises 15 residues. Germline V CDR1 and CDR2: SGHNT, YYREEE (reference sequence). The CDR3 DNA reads TGTGCCAGCAGCCGGACAGGGGGCGACCAAGAGACCCAGTACTTC. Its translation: CASSRTGGDQETQYF.

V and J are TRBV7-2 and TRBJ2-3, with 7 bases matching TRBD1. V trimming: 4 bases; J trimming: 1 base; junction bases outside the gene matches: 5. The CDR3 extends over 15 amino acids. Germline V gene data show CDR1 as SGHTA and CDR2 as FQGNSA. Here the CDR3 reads CASSSRQGGTDTQYF. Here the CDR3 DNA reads TGTGCCAGCAGCTCCCGACAGGGCGGCACAGATACGCAGTATTTT.

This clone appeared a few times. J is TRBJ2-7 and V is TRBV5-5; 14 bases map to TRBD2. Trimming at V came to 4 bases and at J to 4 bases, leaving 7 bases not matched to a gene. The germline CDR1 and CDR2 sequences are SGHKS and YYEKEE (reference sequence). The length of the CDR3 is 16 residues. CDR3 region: CASSAGTSGRRYEQYF. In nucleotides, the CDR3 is TGTGCCAGCAGCGCCGGGACTAGCGGGAGAAGGTACGAGCAGTACTTC.

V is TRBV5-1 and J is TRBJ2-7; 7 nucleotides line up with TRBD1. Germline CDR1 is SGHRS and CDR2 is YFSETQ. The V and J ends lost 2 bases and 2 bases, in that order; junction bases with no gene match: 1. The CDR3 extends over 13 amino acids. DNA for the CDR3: TGCGCCAGCAGCTTTACAGGGGCCTACGAGCAGTACTTC. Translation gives CASSFTGAYEQYF.

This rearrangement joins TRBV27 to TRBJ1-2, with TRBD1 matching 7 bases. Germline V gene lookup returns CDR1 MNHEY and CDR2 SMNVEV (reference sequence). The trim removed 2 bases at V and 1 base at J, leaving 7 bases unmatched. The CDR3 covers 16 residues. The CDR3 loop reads CASSLNDRANNYGYTF. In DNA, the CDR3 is TGTGCCAGCAGTTTAAACGACAGGGCGAATAACTATGGCTACACCTTC.

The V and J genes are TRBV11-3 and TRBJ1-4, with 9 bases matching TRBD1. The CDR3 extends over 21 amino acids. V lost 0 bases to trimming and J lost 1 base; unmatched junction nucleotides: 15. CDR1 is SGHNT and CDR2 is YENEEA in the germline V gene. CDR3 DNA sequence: TGTGCCAGCAGCTTAGAATTGGTGATGGGACAGGGCGCTTTAACTAATGAAAAACTGTTTTTT. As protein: CASSLELVMGQGALTNEKLFF.

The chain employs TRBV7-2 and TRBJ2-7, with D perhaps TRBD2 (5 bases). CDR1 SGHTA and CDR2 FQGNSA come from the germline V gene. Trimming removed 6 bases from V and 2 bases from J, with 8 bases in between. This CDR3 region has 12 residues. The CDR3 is CASRSSTYEQYF. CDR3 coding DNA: TGTGCCAGCAGATCTAGCACCTACGAGCAGTACTTC.

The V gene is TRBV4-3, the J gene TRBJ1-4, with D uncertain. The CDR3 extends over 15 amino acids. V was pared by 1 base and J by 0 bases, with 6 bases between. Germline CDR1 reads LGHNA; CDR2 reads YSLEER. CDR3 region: CASSQAGSTNEKLFF. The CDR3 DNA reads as TGCGCCAGCAGCCAAGCGGGGTCAACTAATGAAAAACTGTTTTTT.

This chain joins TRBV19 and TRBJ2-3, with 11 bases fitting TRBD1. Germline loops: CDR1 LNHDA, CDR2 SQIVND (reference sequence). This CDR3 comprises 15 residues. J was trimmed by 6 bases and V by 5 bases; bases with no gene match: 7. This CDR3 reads CASSGTGTGGDTQYF. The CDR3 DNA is TGTGCCAGTAGTGGGACCGGGACAGGGGGGGATACGCAGTATTTT.

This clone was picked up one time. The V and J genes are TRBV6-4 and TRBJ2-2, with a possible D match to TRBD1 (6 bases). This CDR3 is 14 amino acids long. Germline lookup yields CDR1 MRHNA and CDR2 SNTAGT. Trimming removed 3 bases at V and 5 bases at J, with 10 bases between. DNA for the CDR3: TGTGCCAGCAGTGAACAGGGTGGTACCGGGGAGCTGTTTTTT. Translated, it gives CASSEQGGTGELFF.